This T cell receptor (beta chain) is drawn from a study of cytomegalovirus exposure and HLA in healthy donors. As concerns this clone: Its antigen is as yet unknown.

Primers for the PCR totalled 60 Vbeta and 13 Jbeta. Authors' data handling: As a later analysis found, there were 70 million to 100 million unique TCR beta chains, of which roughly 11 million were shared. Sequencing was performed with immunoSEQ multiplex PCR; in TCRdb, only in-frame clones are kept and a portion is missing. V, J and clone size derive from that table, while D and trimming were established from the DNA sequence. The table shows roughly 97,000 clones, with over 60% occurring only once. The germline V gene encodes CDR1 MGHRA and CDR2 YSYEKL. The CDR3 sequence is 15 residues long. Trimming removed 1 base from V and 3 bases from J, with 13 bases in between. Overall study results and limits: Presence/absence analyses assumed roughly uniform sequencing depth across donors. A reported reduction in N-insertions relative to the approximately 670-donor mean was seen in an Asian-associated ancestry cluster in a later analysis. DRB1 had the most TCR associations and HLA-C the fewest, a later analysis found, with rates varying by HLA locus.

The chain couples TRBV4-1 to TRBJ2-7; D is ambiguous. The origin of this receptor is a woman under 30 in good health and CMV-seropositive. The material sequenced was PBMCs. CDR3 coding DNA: TGCGCCAGCAGCCAAGCATTAGTGGCAGGCTACGAGCAGTACTTC. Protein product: CASSQALVAGYEQYF.